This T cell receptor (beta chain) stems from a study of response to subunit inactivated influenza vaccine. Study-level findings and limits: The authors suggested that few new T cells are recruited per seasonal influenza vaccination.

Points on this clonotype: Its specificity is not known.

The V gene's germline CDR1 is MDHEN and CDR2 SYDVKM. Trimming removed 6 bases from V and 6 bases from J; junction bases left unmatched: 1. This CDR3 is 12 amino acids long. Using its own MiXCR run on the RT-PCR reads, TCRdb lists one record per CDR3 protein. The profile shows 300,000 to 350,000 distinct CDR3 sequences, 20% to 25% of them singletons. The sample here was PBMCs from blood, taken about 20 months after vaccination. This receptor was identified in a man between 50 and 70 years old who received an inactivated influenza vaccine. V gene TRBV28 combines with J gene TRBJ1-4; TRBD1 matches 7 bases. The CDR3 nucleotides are TGTGCCAGCAGAGGGGGCGATGAAAAACTGTTTTTT. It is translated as CASRGGDEKLFF.